The clone carrying this T cell receptor beta chain was counted only a few times. The antigen remains undetermined. In germline, CDR1 is SGHRS, CDR2 YFSETQ. This CDR3 contains 12 residues. Trimming stripped 4 bases from V and 6 bases from J, with 7 bases between. This sample was included in a study of CD8 T cells in ankylosing spondylitis. Overall study results and limits: Matched ankylosing spondylitis synovial fluid reportedly contained a significantly enriched population of disease-linked clones. What appeared characteristic of ankylosing spondylitis blood was a TCR beta motif of fewer than ten highly homologous variants. Peripheral blood held disease-linked clones only at relatively low frequency, and these were CD8+. Reports of some motif variants in reactive arthritis synovial fluid and blood predate this one.

Scientists made TCR beta libraries using quantitative 5'-RACE with molecular barcodes. MiXCR, applied by TCRdb to the 5' RACE reads, yields one record per CDR3 protein. Among some 840,000 distinct CDR3 sequences listed, 12% were seen once. Sequenced input: blood, either unsorted or a sorted T cell fraction (not recorded which). The sequence was collected from a male donor with ankylosing spondylitis. The chain recombines TRBV5-1 with TRBJ2-2; D is unresolved. The CDR3 spells CASSLKSGELFF. The CDR3 bases are TGCGCCAGCAGCCTCAAATCCGGGGAGCTGTTTTTT.